One TCR beta chain is described in this entry. Its antigen is undetermined. These data come from a study of CD8+ T cells in alopecia areata. Study overall: Twice a day, 5 to 10 mg of oral tofacitinib was administered to treated patients. A 6-month period off drug followed tofacitinib, which lasted 6 to 18 months.

Between the trimmed V and J ends, which lost 0 bases and 0 bases, there was a span of 10 bases. Germline CDR1 reads MGHRA; CDR2 reads YSYEKL. This CDR3 is 16 amino acids long. Reverse transcription of extracted RNA yielded cDNA, which provided the sequencing template. The data were produced by immunoSEQ multiplex PCR, yet TCRdb's version contains in-frame clones alone and is incomplete. Of about 150,000 clones detected, about nine tenths appear once; the ten largest clones hold over 13%. Study-level findings and limits: Patients shared TCRs less clearly than mice did, possibly for HLA-related reasons.

J is TRBJ2-3 and V is TRBV4-1; D may be TRBD1 (7 bases). Sample: CD8+ T cells sorted from blood, taken at week 0. The clonotype originates from a human donor with alopecia areata. In DNA, the CDR3 is TGCGCCAGCAGCCAAGACCAGGGGGGCAGCACAGATACGCAGTATTTT. Translated, it gives CASSQDQGGSTDTQYF.